This T cell receptor (beta chain) was captured by sequencing in a study of a mutant IDH1 vaccine in newly diagnosed glioma. Only in-frame clones appear in the TCRdb table, and some are missing; sequencing was by immunoSEQ multiplex PCR. The profile covers approximately 54,000 clones, with approximately 80% appearing a single time and roughly 19% taken by the ten largest. Time point in this sample: baseline, week 1 (first vaccination visit). Stated treatment: pre-vaccination baseline after standard-of-care therapy. The CDR3 has 17 residues. The V end lost 0 bases, the J end lost 0 bases, and 13 bases lay between the germline ends. Germline loops: CDR1 LGHNA, CDR2 YSLEER.

This rearrangement joins TRBV4-3 to TRBJ2-3, with TRBD1 as a possible D gene (5 bases). The sample consisted of PBMCs, taken from a glioma patient treated with radiotherapy, temozolomide or both. This TCR came from a man younger than 30 with glioma. The CDR3 loop is CASSQDLDSASTDTQYF. The CDR3 region has the DNA TGCGCCAGCAGCCAAGATCTCGACAGCGCGAGCACAGATACGCAGTATTTT.